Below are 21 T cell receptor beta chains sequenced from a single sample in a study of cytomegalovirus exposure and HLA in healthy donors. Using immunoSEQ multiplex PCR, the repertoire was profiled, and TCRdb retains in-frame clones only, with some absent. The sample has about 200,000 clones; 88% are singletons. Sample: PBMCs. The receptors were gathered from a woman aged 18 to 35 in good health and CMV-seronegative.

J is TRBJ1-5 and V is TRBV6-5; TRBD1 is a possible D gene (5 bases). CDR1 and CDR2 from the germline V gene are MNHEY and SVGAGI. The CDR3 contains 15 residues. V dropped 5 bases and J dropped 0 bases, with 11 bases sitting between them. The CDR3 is CASSAQGYSNQPQHF. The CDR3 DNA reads TGTGCCAGCAGTGCTCAGGGATATAGCAATCAGCCCCAGCATTTT.

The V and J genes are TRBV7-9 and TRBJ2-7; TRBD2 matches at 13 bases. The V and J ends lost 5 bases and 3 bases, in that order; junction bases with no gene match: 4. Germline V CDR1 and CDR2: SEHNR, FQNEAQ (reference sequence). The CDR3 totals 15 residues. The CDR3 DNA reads TGTGCCAGCAGCGAGACTAGCGGGAGGAGCTACGAGCAGTACTTC. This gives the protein CASSETSGRSYEQYF.

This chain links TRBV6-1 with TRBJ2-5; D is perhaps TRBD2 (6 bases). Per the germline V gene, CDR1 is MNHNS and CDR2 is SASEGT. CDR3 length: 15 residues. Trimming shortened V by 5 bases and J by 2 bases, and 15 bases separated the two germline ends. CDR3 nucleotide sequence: TGTGCCAGCAGTATCTTTCCGGGGGTTCAAGAGACCCAGTACTTC. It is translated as CASSIFPGVQETQYF.

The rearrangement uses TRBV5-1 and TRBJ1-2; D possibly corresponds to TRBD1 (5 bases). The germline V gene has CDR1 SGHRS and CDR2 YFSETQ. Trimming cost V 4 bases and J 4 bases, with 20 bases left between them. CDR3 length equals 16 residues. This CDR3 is CASSHGHPTRAYGYTF. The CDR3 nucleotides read TGCGCCAGCAGCCATGGACACCCCACGCGTGCCTATGGCTACACCTTC.

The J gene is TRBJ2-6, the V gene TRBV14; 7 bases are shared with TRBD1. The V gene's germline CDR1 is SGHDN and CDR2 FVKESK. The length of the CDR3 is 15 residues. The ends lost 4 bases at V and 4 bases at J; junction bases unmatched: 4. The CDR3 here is CASSPTGAGANVLTF. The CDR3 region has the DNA TGTGCCAGCAGCCCAACAGGGGCCGGGGCCAACGTCCTGACTTTC.

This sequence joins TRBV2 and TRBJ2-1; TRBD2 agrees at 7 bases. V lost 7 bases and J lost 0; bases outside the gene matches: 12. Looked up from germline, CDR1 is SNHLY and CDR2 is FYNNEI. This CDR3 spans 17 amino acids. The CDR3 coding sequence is TGTGCCAGCAACCTAGCCGGGGGACTAAGCTCCTACAATGAGCAGTTCTTC. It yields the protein CASNLAGGLSSYNEQFF.

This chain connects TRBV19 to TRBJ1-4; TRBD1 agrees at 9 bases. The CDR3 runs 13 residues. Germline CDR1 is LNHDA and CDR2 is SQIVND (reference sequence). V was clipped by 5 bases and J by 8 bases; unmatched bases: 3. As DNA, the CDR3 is TGTGCCAGTAGTCAGGACAGGGGAGAAAAACTGTTTTTT. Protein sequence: CASSQDRGEKLFF.

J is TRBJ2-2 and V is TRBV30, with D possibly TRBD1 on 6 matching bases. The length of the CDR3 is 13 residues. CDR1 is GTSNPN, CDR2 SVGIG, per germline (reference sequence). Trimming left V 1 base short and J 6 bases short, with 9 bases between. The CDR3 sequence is CAWSAQGAGELFF. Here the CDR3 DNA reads TGTGCCTGGAGTGCACAGGGAGCCGGGGAGCTGTTTTTT.

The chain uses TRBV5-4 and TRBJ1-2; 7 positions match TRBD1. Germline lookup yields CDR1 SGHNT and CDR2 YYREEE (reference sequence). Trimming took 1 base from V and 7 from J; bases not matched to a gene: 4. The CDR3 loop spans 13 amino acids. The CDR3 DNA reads TGTGCCAGCAGCTTGACAGGGGTAGGTGGCTACACCTTC. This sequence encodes CASSLTGVGGYTF.

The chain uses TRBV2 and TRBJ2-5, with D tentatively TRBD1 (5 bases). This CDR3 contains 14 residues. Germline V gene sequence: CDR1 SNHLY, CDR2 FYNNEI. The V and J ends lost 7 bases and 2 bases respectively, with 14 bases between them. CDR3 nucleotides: TGTGCCAGCAACCAAGGGGTACAGCAAGAGACCCAGTACTTC. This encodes CASNQGVQQETQYF.

In DNA form, the CDR3 reads TGTGCCAGCAGCTTAGGCGGACTAGCCGAGCAGTACTTC. Its translation is CASSLGGLAEQYF. The J gene is TRBJ2-7, the V gene TRBV11-2, with 8 bases fitting TRBD2. J lost 6 bases, V lost 1 base, and 2 bases had no gene match. The CDR3 runs to 13 residues. Germline-derived CDR1 and CDR2 are SGHAT and FQNNGV.

CDR3 protein: CSVVPTGRGETQYF. As DNA, the CDR3 is TGCAGCGTCGTTCCGACAGGGAGAGGGGAGACCCAGTACTTC. The chain links TRBV29-1 to TRBJ2-5, with 7 positions matching TRBD1. CDR3 length: 14 amino acids. The germline V gene has CDR1 SQVTM and CDR2 ANQGSEA. Trimming at V came to 6 bases and at J to 5 bases, leaving 12 bases not matched to a gene.

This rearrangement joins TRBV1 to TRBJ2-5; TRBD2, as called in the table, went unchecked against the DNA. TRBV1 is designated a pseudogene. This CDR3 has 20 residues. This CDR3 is CTSSQDGWLAGRRTQETQYF. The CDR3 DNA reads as TGCACCAGCAGCCAAGATGGGTGGCTAGCGGGACGGCGGACCCAAGAGACCCAGTACTTC.

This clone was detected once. In DNA, the CDR3 is TGTGCCAGCAGTTTAGGACAGGGCGGGATCACTGAAGCTTTCTTT. Translating gives CASSLGQGGITEAFF. V is TRBV6-5 and J is TRBJ1-1, with 8 bases identical to TRBD1. The CDR3 loop spans 15 amino acids. Germline values: CDR1 MNHEY, CDR2 SVGAGI. The trim removed 4 bases at V and 4 bases at J, leaving 8 bases unmatched.

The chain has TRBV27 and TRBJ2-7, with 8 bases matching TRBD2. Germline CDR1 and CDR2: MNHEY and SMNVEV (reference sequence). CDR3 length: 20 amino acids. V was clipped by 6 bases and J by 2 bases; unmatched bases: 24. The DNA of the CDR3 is TGTGCCAGCAGCCCAATCACCCAACTTCCAAAAGCGGGAGTTACCTACGAGCAGTACTTC. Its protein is CASSPITQLPKAGVTYEQYF.

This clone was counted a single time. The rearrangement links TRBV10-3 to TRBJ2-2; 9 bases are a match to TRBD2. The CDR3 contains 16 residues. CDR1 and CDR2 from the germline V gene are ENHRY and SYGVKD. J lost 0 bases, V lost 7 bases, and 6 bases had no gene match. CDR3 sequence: CAIKKTSGPNTGELFF. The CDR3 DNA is TGTGCCATCAAAAAAACTAGCGGGCCGAACACCGGGGAGCTGTTTTTT.

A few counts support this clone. This CDR3 reads CASSVEGTDTQYF. DNA of the CDR3: TGTGCCAGCAGCGTAGAGGGGACAGATACGCAGTATTTT. The rearrangement uses TRBV9 and TRBJ2-3; D is possibly TRBD1 (5 bases). CDR3 size: 13 residues. Between the trimmed V and J ends, which lost 0 bases and 3 bases, there was a span of 5 bases. Germline V gene sequence: CDR1 SGDLS, CDR2 YYNGEE.

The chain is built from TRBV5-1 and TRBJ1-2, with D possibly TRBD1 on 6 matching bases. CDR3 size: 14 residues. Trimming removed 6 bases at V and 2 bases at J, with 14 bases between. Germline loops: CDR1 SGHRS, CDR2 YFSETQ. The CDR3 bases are TGCGCCAGCACACAAAACGGACAGAACTATGGCTACACCTTC. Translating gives CASTQNGQNYGYTF.

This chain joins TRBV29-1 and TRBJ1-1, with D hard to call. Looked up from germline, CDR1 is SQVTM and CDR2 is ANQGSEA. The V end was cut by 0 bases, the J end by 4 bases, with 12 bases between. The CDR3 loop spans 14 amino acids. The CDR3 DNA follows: TGCAGCGTTGAAGATCTCCCAGGTACCACTGAAGCTTTCTTT. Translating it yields CSVEDLPGTTEAFF.

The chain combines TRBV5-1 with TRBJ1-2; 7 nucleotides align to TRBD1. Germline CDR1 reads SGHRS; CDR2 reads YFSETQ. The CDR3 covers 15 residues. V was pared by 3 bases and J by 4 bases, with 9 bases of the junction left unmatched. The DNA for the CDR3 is TGCGCCAGCAGCTCTGACAGGGCGAACTTCTATGGCTACACCTTC. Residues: CASSSDRANFYGYTF.

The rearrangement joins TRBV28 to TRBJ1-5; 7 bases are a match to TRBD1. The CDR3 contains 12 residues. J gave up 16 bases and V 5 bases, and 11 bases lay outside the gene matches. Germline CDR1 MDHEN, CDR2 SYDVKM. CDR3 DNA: TGTGCCAGCAGTGCCCCGAGGGGGCCCCTACATTTT. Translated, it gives CASSAPRGPLHF.